Below are 19 T cell receptor beta chains sequenced from a single sample in a study of blood T cell repertoires in COVID-19. Profiled with immunoSEQ multiplex PCR; TCRdb holds only in-frame clones, not every one. The profile shows approximately 170,000 clones, roughly 84% of them singletons. The sequenced sample consisted of PBMCs or T cells enriched from blood (not recorded which). The origin of the receptors is a woman between 50 and 59 years old who had recovered from COVID-19.

The chain is built from TRBV5-1 and TRBJ2-2; 14 nucleotides agree with TRBD2. From germline, CDR1 is SGHRS and CDR2 YFSETQ. Germline trimming cut 5 bases from V and 7 bases from J; bases unmatched to any gene: 10. This CDR3 has 17 amino acids. This chain's CDR3 is CASRLKPGTSGSGELFF. The CDR3 DNA reads as TGCGCCAGCAGGTTGAAACCGGGGACTAGCGGGAGCGGGGAGCTGTTTTTT. Full variable domain (rest looked up from reference TRBV5-1 and TRBJ2-2): KAGVTQTPRYLIKTRGQQVTLSCSPISGHRSVSWYQQTPGQGLQFLFEYFSETQRNKGNFPGRFSGRQFSNSRSEMNVSTLELGDSALYLCASRLKPGTSGSGELFFGEGSRLTVL.

The J gene is TRBJ2-7, the V gene TRBV19; 7 bases are shared with TRBD1. The CDR3 is 15 amino acids. The germline gives CDR1 LNHDA, CDR2 SQIVND (reference sequence). The junction had 8 bases not matched to a gene; V was cut back by 6 bases and J by 0 bases. CDR3 sequence reads: CASRTGAKSSYEQYF. As DNA, the CDR3 is TGTGCCAGTAGAACAGGGGCAAAGAGCTCCTACGAGCAGTACTTC.

The chain couples TRBV28 to TRBJ1-4, with TRBD1 as a possible D gene (6 bases). Trimming removed 4 bases from V and 0 bases from J, with 15 bases in between. In germline, CDR1 is MDHEN, CDR2 SYDVKM. This CDR3 has 17 amino acids. The DNA of the CDR3 is TGTGCCAGCAGTTCCCCTCGGGGGGGCGCAACTAATGAAAAACTGTTTTTT. Translated, it gives CASSSPRGGATNEKLFF. The full variable domain, rest sourced from reference TRBV28 and TRBJ1-4, is DVKVTQSSRYLVKRTGEKVFLECVQDMDHENMFWYRQDPGLGLRLIYFSYDVKMKEKGDIPEGYSVSREKKERFSLILESASTNQTSMYLCASSSPRGGATNEKLFFGSGTQLSVL.

The chain has TRBV18 and TRBJ2-1, with 10 bases matching TRBD1. CDR3 length: 18 residues. Germline V CDR1 and CDR2: KGHSH, LQKENI. V lost 5 bases to trimming and J lost 0 bases; unmatched junction nucleotides: 10. Written as DNA, the CDR3 is TGTGCCAGCTCAAGACTGGGACAGGGGTTAAGCTCCTACAATGAGCAGTTCTTC. Translating gives CASSRLGQGLSSYNEQFF.

CDR3 protein: CASSSGQSNTEAFF. The CDR3 nucleotides are TGTGCCAGCAGCTCAGGACAGTCGAACACTGAAGCTTTCTTT. The rearrangement joins TRBV25-1 to TRBJ1-1; maybe TRBD1 (6 bases). Trimming cost V 6 bases and J 1 base, with 12 bases left between them. CDR3 length: 14 residues. CDR1 and CDR2 from the germline V gene are MGHDK and SYGVNS.

This chain links TRBV28 with TRBJ1-1, with D hard to call. CDR3 length: 17 residues. Germline assignment: CDR1 MDHEN and CDR2 SYDVKM. Between the trimmed V and J ends, which lost 2 bases and 0 bases, there was a span of 16 bases. DNA for the CDR3: TGTGCCAGCAGTTTACTTGCGGGTTTAGGGATGAACACTGAAGCTTTCTTT. Encoded protein: CASSLLAGLGMNTEAFF.

This clone was counted between two and nine times. The rearrangement links TRBV18 to TRBJ2-1, with 11 bases fitting TRBD2. J gave up 8 bases and V 6 bases, and 9 bases lay outside the gene matches. Per the germline V gene, CDR1 is KGHSH and CDR2 is LQKENI. This CDR3 contains 15 residues. In DNA form, the CDR3 reads TGTGCCAGCTCGCCCCCTAGCGGGAGGTTCGATGAGCAGTTCTTC. It is translated as CASSPPSGRFDEQFF. Variable domain in full (rest from reference TRBV18 and TRBJ2-1): NAGVMQNPRHLVRRRGQEARLRCSPMKGHSHVYWYRQLPEEGLKFMVYLQKENIIDESGMPKERFSAEFPKEGPSILRIQQVVRGDSAAYFCASSPPSGRFDEQFFGPGTRLTVL.

The genes are TRBV7-2 and TRBJ1-2, with a possible D match to TRBD1 (6 bases). The germline V gene encodes CDR1 SGHTA and CDR2 FQGNSA. V gave up 1 base and J gave up 7 bases, with 10 bases separating them. The CDR3 runs to 13 residues. CDR3 loop: CASSLEGTLGYTF. The CDR3 DNA reads as TGTGCCAGCAGCTTAGAAGGGACACTTGGCTACACCTTC.

This sequence joins TRBV7-2 and TRBJ2-7, with 7 bases lining up with TRBD2. The length of the CDR3 is 16 residues. V lost 2 bases to trimming and J lost 3 bases; unmatched junction nucleotides: 10. Germline V lookup: CDR1 SGHTA, CDR2 FQGNSA. In DNA, the CDR3 is TGTGCCAGCAGCTTATACGGCGGGGGAACGAGCTACGAGCAGTACTTC. It encodes CASSLYGGGTSYEQYF.

The V gene is TRBV7-2, the J gene TRBJ1-3; 7 nucleotides align to TRBD1. J was trimmed by 1 base and V by 5 bases; bases with no gene match: 8. CDR1 SGHTA and CDR2 FQGNSA come from the germline V gene. The CDR3 contains 16 residues. CDR3 DNA sequence: TGTGCCAGCAGCCCGGGACAGTCTTTATCTGGAAACACCATATATTTT. Translation: CASSPGQSLSGNTIYF.

The chain has TRBV2 and TRBJ2-2; 7 bases align to TRBD1. The CDR3 sequence is 15 residues long. Germline V lookup: CDR1 SNHLY, CDR2 FYNNEI. With V trimmed by 5 bases and J by 0 bases, 3 bases remained unmatched. The CDR3 DNA sequence: TGTGCCAGCAGTCGACAGGGAACGAACACCGGGGAGCTGTTTTTT. It specifies CASSRQGTNTGELFF.

This clone showed up just a few times. This chain uses TRBV2 with TRBJ2-2; D is ambiguous. The germline V gene encodes CDR1 SNHLY and CDR2 FYNNEI. The CDR3 has 14 residues. Trimming left V 7 bases short and J 5 bases short, with 14 bases between. CDR3 sequence: CASNLEKPTGELFF. CDR3 bases: TGTGCCAGCAATTTAGAGAAACCAACCGGGGAGCTGTTTTTT.

This clone was observed once. The chain links TRBV28 to TRBJ1-2, with TRBD1 matching 8 bases. Trimming removed 6 bases from V and 8 bases from J; junction bases left unmatched: 11. CDR1 MDHEN and CDR2 SYDVKM come from the germline V gene. CDR3 length equals 14 residues. The CDR3 sequence: CASRPSGTGGGYTF. The CDR3, as DNA: TGTGCCAGCAGACCCTCCGGGACAGGAGGCGGCTACACCTTC.

With respect to this clone: Distinct nucleotide sequences in the sample also encode this CDR3. The chain joins TRBV20-1 to TRBJ2-7, with D perhaps TRBD2 (5 bases). There are 11 residues in the CDR3. Between the trimmed V and J ends, which lost 2 bases and 4 bases, there was a span of 6 bases. Germline assignment: CDR1 DFQATT and CDR2 SNEGSKA (reference sequence). The chain's CDR3 is CSARRGYEQYF. In DNA, the CDR3 is TGCAGTGCTAGACGGGGATACGAGCAGTACTTC.

The CDR3 loop is CASSLEVGAAGYTF. DNA of the CDR3: TGCGCCAGCAGCTTGGAGGTGGGAGCAGCTGGCTACACCTTC. The rearrangement links TRBV5-1 to TRBJ1-2, with no clear D. The CDR3 runs to 14 residues. Per germline, CDR1 SGHRS and CDR2 YFSETQ. The germline V and J ends were trimmed by 0 bases and 7 bases, with 13 bases remaining between them.

This clone came up once. The rearrangement joins TRBV18 to TRBJ1-6, with unresolved D. Trimming left V 2 bases short and J 8 bases short, with 7 bases between. Per the germline V gene, CDR1 is KGHSH and CDR2 is LQKENI. This CDR3 comprises 13 residues. The CDR3 protein is CASSPDGDSPLHF. DNA for the CDR3: TGTGCCAGCTCACCAGACGGAGATTCACCCCTCCACTTT.

The J gene is TRBJ1-6, the V gene TRBV5-4; D might be TRBD1 (5 bases). Germline V gene sequence: CDR1 SGHNT, CDR2 YYREEE (reference sequence). CDR3 length equals 16 residues. V was trimmed by 1 base and J by 7 bases, leaving 15 bases between them. CDR3 residues: CASSLPTVAGNSPLHF. The CDR3, as DNA: TGTGCCAGCAGCTTGCCCACCGTGGCAGGGAATTCACCCCTCCACTTT.

This CDR3 is CASSLASETQYF. DNA of the CDR3: TGCGCCAGCAGCTTGGCCTCGGAGACCCAGTACTTC. The chain employs TRBV5-1 and TRBJ2-5; D not resolved. Trimming took off 0 bases at V and 5 bases at J, with 5 bases between the two ends. The CDR3 has 12 amino acids. Germline lookup yields CDR1 SGHRS and CDR2 YFSETQ.

V usage is TRBV29-1 and J usage is TRBJ1-1; 7 bases map to TRBD1. The CDR3 is 13 amino acids. CDR1 is SQVTM and CDR2 is ANQGSEA in the germline V gene. Germline trimming cut 7 bases from V and 0 bases from J; bases unmatched to any gene: 5. Here the CDR3 DNA reads TGCAGCGCCGAGGGACAGATGAACACTGAAGCTTTCTTT. Protein product: CSAEGQMNTEAFF.